This T cell receptor (beta chain) was sequenced for a study of blood T cell repertoires in COVID-19. Whole-study context: Acute and convalescent COVID-19 samples came from the United States, Italy and Spain.

This CDR3 is 17 amino acids long. The V and J ends lost 0 bases and 4 bases, in that order; junction bases with no gene match: 7. Germline V gene data show CDR1 as LNHNV and CDR2 as YYDKDF (reference sequence). Under the authors' procedure: Nucleated cell counts were estimated from reference gene primer amplification. Assay: immunoSEQ multiplex PCR; the TCRdb copy retains only in-frame clones and omits some. From that table come the V and J calls and clone size; the DNA was used to work out D and trimming. Of 350,000 to 400,000 clones listed, roughly nine tenths are singletons. The clonotype comes from a woman between 35 and 50 years old who had been exposed to COVID-19. The V call is TRBV15, the J call TRBJ1-5; 9 nucleotides align to TRBD1. The sample consisted of PBMCs or T cells enriched from blood (not recorded which). CDR3 coding DNA: TGTGCCACCAGCAGAGACCTACCCGGACAGGGGAATCAGCCCCAGCATTTT. Protein: CATSRDLPGQGNQPQHF.